This TCR beta chain was sequenced during a study of cytomegalovirus exposure and HLA in healthy donors. Points from the study as a whole: Compared with the approximately 680-donor mean, an Asian-associated ancestry cluster reportedly had fewer N-insertions, according to a later analysis.

A remark on this clone: Its specificity is not known.

From germline, CDR1 is SGHVS and CDR2 FQNEAQ. Trimming cost V 5 bases and J 2 bases; bases outside gene matches: 15. The CDR3 has 19 amino acids. Primers included in the PCR were 60 Vbeta and 13 Jbeta primers. Sequencing was performed with immunoSEQ multiplex PCR; in TCRdb, only in-frame clones are kept and a portion is missing. The repertoire holds about 190,000 clones, with roughly 84% as singletons. Sequencing was carried out using PBMCs. This chain connects TRBV7-8 to TRBJ1-1; 12 nucleotides match TRBD1. The sequence was collected from a boy between 10 and 17 years old in good health and CMV-seronegative. The DNA of the CDR3 is TGTGCCAGCAGCAAACCGCCGCCGGGACAGGGGGCGGGAAACACTGAAGCTTTCTTT. This translates into CASSKPPPGQGAGNTEAFF. The full variable domain, completed using reference TRBV7-8 and TRBJ1-1, is GAGVSQSPRYKVAKRGQDVALRCDPISGHVSLFWYQQALGQGPEFLTYFQNEAQLDKSGLPSDRFFAERPEGSVSTLKIQRTQQEDSAVYLCASSKPPPGQGAGNTEAFFGQGTRLTVV.